A single sample gave rise to the 21 T cell receptor beta chains below, sequenced in a study of blood T cell repertoires in COVID-19. TCRdb keeps only in-frame clones here, not all; method: immunoSEQ multiplex PCR. The sample consists of 72,000 or so clones, around 92% of them appearing once. The sequenced material came from peripheral blood. These receptors were collected from a man aged 60-69 years with acute or convalescent COVID-19.

The CDR3 sequence: CASSRQGSYEQYF. The CDR3 DNA reads as TGTGCCAGCAGCCGACAGGGCTCCTACGAGCAGTACTTC. The chain is built from TRBV7-8 and TRBJ2-7; 7 positions match TRBD1. The trim removed 5 bases at V and 0 bases at J, leaving 1 base unmatched. This CDR3 region has 13 residues. Germline-derived CDR1 and CDR2 are SGHVS and FQNEAQ.

CDR3 residues: CASSESSLGQLTYEQYF. The CDR3 DNA sequence: TGCGCCAGCAGTGAGTCGAGCTTGGGACAGCTAACCTACGAGCAGTACTTC. The rearrangement links TRBV10-1 to TRBJ2-7; 7 bases match TRBD1. The CDR3 extends over 17 amino acids. Per the germline V gene, CDR1 is WNHNN and CDR2 is SYGVQD (reference sequence). Germline trimming cut 0 bases from V and 2 bases from J; bases unmatched to any gene: 10.

The V gene is TRBV10-3, the J gene TRBJ1-2; a weak D match, TRBD1 (6 bases). This CDR3 contains 16 residues. V gave up 4 bases and J gave up 5 bases, with 20 bases separating them. Germline V lookup: CDR1 ENHRY, CDR2 SYGVKD. CDR3 DNA sequence: TGTGCCATCAGTGCTCGTCAGGCAGGGGAGGGTTATGGCTACACCTTC. Its translation: CAISARQAGEGYGYTF.

This chain joins TRBV6-5 and TRBJ1-1, with D uncertain. The CDR3 is 13 residues long. Germline V gene lookup returns CDR1 MNHEY and CDR2 SVGAGI. Trimming removed 7 bases at V and 1 base at J, with 10 bases between. The CDR3 sequence is CASTLTKNTEAFF. CDR3 bases: TGTGCCAGCACTTTAACAAAGAACACTGAAGCTTTCTTT.

This clone was detected only once. The chain uses TRBV18 and TRBJ1-5; D unresolved. Trimming took off 3 bases at V and 0 bases at J, with 6 bases between the two ends. CDR3 length: 14 residues. Looked up from germline, CDR1 is KGHSH and CDR2 is LQKENI. CDR3 sequence (DNA): TGTGCCAGCTCACCCGGCGGTAGCAATCAGCCCCAGCATTTT. Amino acids: CASSPGGSNQPQHF.

In its sample, this clone was seen a few times. This sequence joins TRBV30 and TRBJ1-4; TRBD1 might be the D (6 bases). Trimming pared 1 base from V and 8 bases from J, leaving 17 bases between. The CDR3 consists of 15 residues. Germline assignment: CDR1 GTSNPN and CDR2 SVGIG (reference sequence). The CDR3 is CAWSDGTPRGEKLFF. The CDR3 DNA follows: TGTGCCTGGAGTGACGGGACACCTCGAGGGGAAAAACTGTTTTTT.

This chain joins TRBV6-5 and TRBJ2-7; perhaps TRBD2 as D (5 bases). The CDR3 totals 12 residues. Per the germline V gene, CDR1 is MNHEY and CDR2 is SVGAGI. V was shortened by 6 bases and J by 4 bases, with 10 bases between the two germline ends. CDR3 region: CASSILGYEQYF. The CDR3 region has the DNA TGTGCCAGCAGCATACTAGGATACGAGCAGTACTTC.

The CDR3 region is CASSPAGADTEAFF. CDR3 in DNA: TGTGCCAGCAGCCCCGCGGGCGCTGACACTGAAGCTTTCTTT. The chain employs TRBV11-1 and TRBJ1-1; D is uncertain. CDR3 size: 14 residues. V was clipped by 5 bases and J by 3 bases, with 13 bases between them. CDR1 is SGHAT, CDR2 FQDESV, per germline (reference sequence).

The V call is TRBV25-1, the J call TRBJ2-6; 9 bases align to TRBD1. V gave up 6 bases and J gave up 2 bases; unmatched junction bases: 8. CDR1 and CDR2 from the germline V gene are MGHDK and SYGVNS. The CDR3 contains 17 residues. CDR3 nucleotide sequence: TGTGCCAGCAGCCAAGGGACAGGGCTCCCTGGGGCCAACGTCCTGACTTTC. It encodes CASSQGTGLPGANVLTF.

This chain uses TRBV5-1 with TRBJ1-3; possible D gene TRBD1, 5 bases. Trimming cost V 3 bases and J 0 bases, with 10 bases left between them. The CDR3 spans 15 residues. Germline V lookup: CDR1 SGHRS, CDR2 YFSETQ. CDR3 sequence (DNA): TGCGCCAGCAGCTCTACAGGACGCTCTGGAAACACCATATATTTT. As protein: CASSSTGRSGNTIYF.

The chain is built from TRBV2 and TRBJ2-7; maybe TRBD2 (5 bases). Germline CDR1 and CDR2: SNHLY and FYNNEI. The CDR3 has 16 amino acids. V dropped 7 bases and J dropped 0 bases, with 19 bases sitting between them. CDR3 loop: CASTQTNIGNSYEQYF. The CDR3 DNA is TGTGCCAGCACCCAGACTAATATCGGGAACTCCTACGAGCAGTACTTC.

This sequence joins TRBV7-6 and TRBJ1-3, with 8 bases identical to TRBD1. The CDR3 extends over 16 amino acids. With V trimmed by 5 bases and J by 0 bases, 6 bases remained unmatched. Germline V gene lookup returns CDR1 SGHVS and CDR2 FNYEAQ. DNA for the CDR3: TGTGCCAGCAGCGCGGGGACAGGCTTCTCTGGAAACACCATATATTTT. Its translation: CASSAGTGFSGNTIYF.

This clone was counted a single time. The chain joins TRBV7-9 to TRBJ1-3; no definite D call. Germline CDR1 and CDR2: SEHNR and FQNEAQ (reference sequence). Trimming removed 6 bases from V and 0 bases from J, with 18 bases in between. This CDR3 has 17 residues. This chain's CDR3 is CASRSRERGSSGNTIYF. The CDR3 DNA sequence: TGTGCCAGCAGAAGTCGGGAGCGCGGGAGCTCTGGAAACACCATATATTTT.

V gene TRBV7-9 combines with J gene TRBJ2-5, with a possible D match to TRBD2 (6 bases). The CDR3 length is 14 residues. The V and J ends lost 3 bases and 5 bases respectively, with 13 bases between them. CDR1 and CDR2 from the germline V gene are SEHNR and FQNEAQ (reference sequence). The CDR3 DNA reads as TGTGCCAGCAGCTTGGCCGGGGGTAGGGAGACCCAGTACTTC. Encoded protein: CASSLAGGRETQYF.

The V and J genes are TRBV9 and TRBJ2-2, with 9 bases identical to TRBD1. The CDR3 is made up of 16 amino acids. Germline V gene lookup returns CDR1 SGDLS and CDR2 YYNGEE. V lost 4 bases, J lost 5 bases, and 9 bases stayed unmatched. This CDR3 is CASSISPGTGTGELFF. CDR3 bases: TGTGCCAGCAGCATATCACCCGGGACAGGGACCGGGGAGCTGTTTTTT.

The chain employs TRBV13 and TRBJ2-3; D might be TRBD2 (6 bases). CDR3 length: 17 residues. CDR1 and CDR2 (germline): PRHDT, FYEKMQ (reference sequence). Trimming took off 3 bases at V and 0 bases at J, with 16 bases between the two ends. The CDR3 DNA sequence: TGTGCCAGCAGCTTTAGGCGGGGTCGATCTAGCACAGATACGCAGTATTTT. Its protein is CASSFRRGRSSTDTQYF.

The genes are TRBV12-3 or TRBV12-4 and TRBJ1-1; the D is unclear. The CDR3 length is 13 residues. V was trimmed by 3 bases and J by 6 bases, leaving 11 bases between them. This CDR3 reads CASSFGQVAEAFF. The DNA of the CDR3 is TGTGCCAGCAGTTTTGGCCAGGTGGCTGAAGCTTTCTTT.

V is TRBV5-6 and J is TRBJ1-6; TRBD1 is a possible D gene (6 bases). The V end lost 4 bases, the J end lost 6 bases, and 11 bases lay between the germline ends. This CDR3 contains 14 residues. Germline lookup yields CDR1 SGHDT and CDR2 YYEEEE. The CDR3 DNA reads TGTGCCAGCAGCCCGACAGGTCCTAATTCACCCCTCCACTTT. Amino acids: CASSPTGPNSPLHF.

V is TRBV7-9 and J is TRBJ2-7; 7 nucleotides align to TRBD2. The CDR3 totals 11 residues. Germline CDR1 SEHNR, CDR2 FQNEAQ (reference sequence). J was trimmed by 12 bases and V by 5 bases; bases with no gene match: 7. The CDR3 DNA reads as TGTGCCAGCAGCCGGGAGGTGCTCCCGTACTTC. It yields the protein CASSREVLPYF.

This chain connects TRBV12-3 or TRBV12-4 to TRBJ2-7; 9 nucleotides agree with TRBD1. With 5 bases clipped from V and 4 bases from J, the junction kept 3 bases outside the gene matches. The CDR3 consists of 13 residues. The CDR3 here is CASSLGQGYEQYF. Written as DNA, the CDR3 is TGTGCCAGCAGTCTCGGACAGGGGTACGAGCAGTACTTC.

This clone was seen more than once but under ten times. The J gene is TRBJ1-3, the V gene TRBV11-2; TRBD1 aligns across 8 bases. This CDR3 is 14 amino acids long. V shed 5 bases, J shed 4 bases, and the junction held 4 bases outside the gene matches. The germline V gene has CDR1 SGHAT and CDR2 FQNNGV. The CDR3 DNA follows: TGTGCCAGCAGCCGCAGGGGGCGAGGAAACACCATATATTTT. It specifies CASSRRGRGNTIYF. The full variable domain, rest sourced from reference TRBV11-2 and TRBJ1-3, is EAGVAQSPRYKIIEKRQSVAFWCNPISGHATLYWYQQILGQGPKLLIQFQNNGVVDDSQLPKDRFSAERLKGVDSTLKIQPAKLEDSAVYLCASSRRGRGNTIYFGEGSWLTVV.